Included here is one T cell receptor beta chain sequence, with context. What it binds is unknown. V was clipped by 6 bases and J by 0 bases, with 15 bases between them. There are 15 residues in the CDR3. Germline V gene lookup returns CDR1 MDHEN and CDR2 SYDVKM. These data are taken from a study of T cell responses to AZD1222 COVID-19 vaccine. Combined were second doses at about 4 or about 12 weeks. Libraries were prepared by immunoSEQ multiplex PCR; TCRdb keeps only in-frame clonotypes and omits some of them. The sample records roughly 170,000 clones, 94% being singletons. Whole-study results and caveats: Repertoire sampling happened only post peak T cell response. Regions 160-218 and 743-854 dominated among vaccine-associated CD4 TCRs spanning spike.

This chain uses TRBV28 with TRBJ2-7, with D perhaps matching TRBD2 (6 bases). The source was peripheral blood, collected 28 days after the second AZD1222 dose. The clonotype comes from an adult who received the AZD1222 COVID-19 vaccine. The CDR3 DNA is TGTGCCAGCAGCCGCGGCGGGGTATTCTCCTACGAGCAGTACTTC. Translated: CASSRGGVFSYEQYF.